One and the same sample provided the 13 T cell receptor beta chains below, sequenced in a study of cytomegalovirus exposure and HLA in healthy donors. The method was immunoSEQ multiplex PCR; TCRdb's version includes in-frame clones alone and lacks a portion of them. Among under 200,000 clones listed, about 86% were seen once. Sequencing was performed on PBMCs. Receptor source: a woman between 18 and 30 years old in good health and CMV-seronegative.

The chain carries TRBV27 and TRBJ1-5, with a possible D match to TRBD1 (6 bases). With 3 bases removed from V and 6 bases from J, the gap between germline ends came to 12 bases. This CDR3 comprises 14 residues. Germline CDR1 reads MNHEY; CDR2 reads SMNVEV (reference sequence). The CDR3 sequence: CASSLAGARQPQHF. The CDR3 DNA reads TGTGCCAGCAGTTTGGCGGGGGCCCGTCAGCCCCAGCATTTT.

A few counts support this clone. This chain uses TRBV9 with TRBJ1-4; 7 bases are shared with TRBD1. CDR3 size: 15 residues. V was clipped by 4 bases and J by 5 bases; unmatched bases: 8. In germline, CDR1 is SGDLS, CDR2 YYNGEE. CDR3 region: CASSTIPGQNEKLFF. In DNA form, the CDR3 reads TGTGCCAGCAGCACAATACCGGGACAGAATGAAAAACTGTTTTTT.

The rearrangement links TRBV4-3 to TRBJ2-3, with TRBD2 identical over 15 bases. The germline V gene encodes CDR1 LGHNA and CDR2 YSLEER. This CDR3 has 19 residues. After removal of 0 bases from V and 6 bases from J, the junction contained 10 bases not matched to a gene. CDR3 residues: CASSQEWGLAGGRADTQYF. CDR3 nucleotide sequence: TGCGCCAGCAGCCAAGAATGGGGACTAGCGGGAGGACGGGCCGATACGCAGTATTTT.

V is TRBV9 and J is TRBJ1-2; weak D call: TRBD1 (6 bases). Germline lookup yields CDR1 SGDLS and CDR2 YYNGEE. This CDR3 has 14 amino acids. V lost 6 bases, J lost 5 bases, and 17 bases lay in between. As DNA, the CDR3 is TGTGCCAGCAACCCGACCGGGACAAGTTATGGCTACACCTTC. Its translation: CASNPTGTSYGYTF.

The DNA for the CDR3 is TGTGCCAGCAGACCAGGGGTCATCACTGAAGCTTTCTTT. Translating gives CASRPGVITEAFF. V and J are TRBV7-9 and TRBJ1-1; tentatively, D is TRBD1 (6 bases). Trimming removed 6 bases at V and 4 bases at J, with 12 bases between. The length of the CDR3 is 13 residues. Germline V gene data show CDR1 as SEHNR and CDR2 as FQNEAQ (reference sequence). Based on the CDR3 plus reference TRBV7-9 and TRBJ1-1, the full variable domain is DTGVSQNPRHKITKRGQNVTFRCDPISEHNRLYWYRQTLGQGPEFLTYFQNEAQLEKSRLLSDRFSAERPKGSFSTLEIQRTEQGDSAMYLCASRPGVITEAFFGQGTRLTVV.

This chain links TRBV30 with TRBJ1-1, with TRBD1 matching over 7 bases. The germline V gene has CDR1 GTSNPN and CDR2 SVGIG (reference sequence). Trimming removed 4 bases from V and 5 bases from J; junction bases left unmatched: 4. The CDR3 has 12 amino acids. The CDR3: CAWTQQGTEAFF. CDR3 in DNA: TGTGCCTGGACCCAACAGGGGACTGAAGCTTTCTTT.

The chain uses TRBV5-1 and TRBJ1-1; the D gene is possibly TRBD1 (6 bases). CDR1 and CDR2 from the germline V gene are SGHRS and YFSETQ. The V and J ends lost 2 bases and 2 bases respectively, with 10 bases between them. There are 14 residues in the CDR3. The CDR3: CASSLTGFNTEAFF. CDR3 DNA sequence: TGCGCCAGCAGCTTAACAGGGTTTAACACTGAAGCTTTCTTT. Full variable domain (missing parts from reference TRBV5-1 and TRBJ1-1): KAGVTQTPRYLIKTRGQQVTLSCSPISGHRSVSWYQQTPGQGLQFLFEYFSETQRNKGNFPGRFSGRQFSNSRSEMNVSTLELGDSALYLCASSLTGFNTEAFFGQGTRLTVV.

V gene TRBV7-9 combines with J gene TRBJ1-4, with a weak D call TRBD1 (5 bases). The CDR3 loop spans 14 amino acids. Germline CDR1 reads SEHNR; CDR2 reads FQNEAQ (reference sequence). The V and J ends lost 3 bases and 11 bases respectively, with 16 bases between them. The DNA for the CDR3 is TGTGCCAGCAGCTTTGACAGCCAACCCTGGAAACTGTTTTTT. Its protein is CASSFDSQPWKLFF.

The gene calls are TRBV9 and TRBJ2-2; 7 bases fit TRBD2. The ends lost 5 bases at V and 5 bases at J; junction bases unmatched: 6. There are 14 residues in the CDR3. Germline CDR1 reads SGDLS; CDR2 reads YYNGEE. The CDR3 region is CASRGGPGTGELFF. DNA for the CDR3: TGTGCCAGCAGGGGAGGGCCGGGAACCGGGGAGCTGTTTTTT.

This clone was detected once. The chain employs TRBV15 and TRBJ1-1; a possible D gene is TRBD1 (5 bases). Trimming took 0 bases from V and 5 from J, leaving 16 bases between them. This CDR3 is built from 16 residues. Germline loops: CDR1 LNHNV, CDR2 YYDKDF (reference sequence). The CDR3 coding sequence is TGTGCCACCAGCAGAGATGGGAGGGGCAGCGGAACTGAAGCTTTCTTT. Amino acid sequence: CATSRDGRGSGTEAFF.

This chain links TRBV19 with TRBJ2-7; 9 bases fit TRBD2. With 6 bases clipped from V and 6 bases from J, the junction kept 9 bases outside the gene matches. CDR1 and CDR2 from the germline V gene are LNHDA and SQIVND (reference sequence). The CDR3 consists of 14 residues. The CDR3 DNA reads TGTGCCAGTAGGGCGGCGGGGGGGGCGTTCGAGCAGTACTTC. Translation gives CASRAAGGAFEQYF. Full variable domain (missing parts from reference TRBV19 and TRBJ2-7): DGGITQSPKYLFRKEGQNVTLSCEQNLNHDAMYWYRQDPGQGLRLIYYSQIVNDFQKGDIAEGYSVSREKKESFPLTVTSAQKNPTAFYLCASRAAGGAFEQYFGPGTRLTVT.

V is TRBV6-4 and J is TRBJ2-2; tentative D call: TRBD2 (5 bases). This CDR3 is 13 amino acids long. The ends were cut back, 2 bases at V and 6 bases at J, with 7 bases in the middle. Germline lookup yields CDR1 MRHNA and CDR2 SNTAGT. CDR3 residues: CASSDGAAGELFF. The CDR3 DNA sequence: TGTGCCAGCAGTGACGGAGCGGCCGGGGAGCTGTTTTTT.

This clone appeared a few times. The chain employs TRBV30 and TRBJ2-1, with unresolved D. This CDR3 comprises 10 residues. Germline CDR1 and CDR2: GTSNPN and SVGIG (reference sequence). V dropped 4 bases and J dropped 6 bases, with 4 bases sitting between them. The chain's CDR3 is CAWNRNEQFF. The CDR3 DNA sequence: TGTGCCTGGAATCGCAATGAGCAGTTCTTC.